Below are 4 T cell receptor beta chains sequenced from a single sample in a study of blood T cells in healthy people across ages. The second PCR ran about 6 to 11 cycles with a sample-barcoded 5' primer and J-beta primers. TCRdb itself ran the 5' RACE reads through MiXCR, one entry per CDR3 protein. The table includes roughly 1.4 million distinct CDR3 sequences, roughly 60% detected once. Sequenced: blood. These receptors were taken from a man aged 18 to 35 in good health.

The chain's CDR3 is CSARSLGREGSSYEQYF. CDR3 nucleotide sequence: TGCAGTGCTAGATCCTTAGGGCGGGAGGGGAGCTCCTACGAGCAGTACTTC. This chain joins TRBV20-1 and TRBJ2-7; 9 bases are a match to TRBD2. The CDR3 consists of 17 residues. With 2 bases clipped from V and 0 bases from J, the junction kept 11 bases outside the gene matches. The V gene's germline CDR1 is DFQATT and CDR2 SNEGSKA (reference sequence).

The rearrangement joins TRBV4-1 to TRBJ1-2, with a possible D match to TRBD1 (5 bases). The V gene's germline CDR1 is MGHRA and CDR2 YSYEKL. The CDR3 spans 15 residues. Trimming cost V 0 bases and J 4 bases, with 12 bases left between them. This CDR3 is CASSQDGRQGYGYTF. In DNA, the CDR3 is TGCGCCAGCAGCCAAGATGGGCGGCAGGGCTATGGCTACACCTTC.

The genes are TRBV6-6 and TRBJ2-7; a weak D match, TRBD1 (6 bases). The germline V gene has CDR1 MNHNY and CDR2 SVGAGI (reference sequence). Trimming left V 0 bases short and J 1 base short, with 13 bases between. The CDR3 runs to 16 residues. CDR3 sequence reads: CASSYSKGVISYEQYF. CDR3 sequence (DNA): TGTGCCAGCAGTTACTCGAAGGGGGTTATTTCCTACGAGCAGTACTTC.

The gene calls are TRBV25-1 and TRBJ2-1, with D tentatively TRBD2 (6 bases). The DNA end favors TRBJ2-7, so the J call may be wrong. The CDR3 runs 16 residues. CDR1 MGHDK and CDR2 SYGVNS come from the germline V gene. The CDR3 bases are TGTGCCAGCAGTGGGAGGGCCAGCGGATCCTACAATGAGCAGTACTTC. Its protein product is CASSGRASGSYNEQYF.